This note documents a single TCR beta chain sequence. It has no known antigen specificity. No base-level quality is on record; no much larger clone is a single base apart. The sample belongs to a study of cytomegalovirus exposure and HLA in healthy donors (dated by TCRdb to 2017 to 2019). About the study as a whole: According to a later analysis, one platform produced both the 120 validation repertoires and the approximately 660 repertoires of the first cohort. The study aimed to test whether signatures of past pathogen exposure could be identified by cataloging public T cell receptors. A separate validation cohort of 100 to 150 different subjects was used in addition to the roughly 620-subject first cohort. High-throughput TCR immunosequencing, statistical association of individual TCRs with disease status, and machine learning were combined to predict cytomegalovirus infection status. The investigation overall reported the following: The study gave a list of 150 to 200 TCR beta chains associated with cytomegalovirus. According to the authors, the approach could potentially be generalized to other disease states and immunological phenotypes. The classifier was reported to diagnose cytomegalovirus status with high specificity and sensitivity in both the original and validation cohorts. In vitro tests confirmed that a few of the cytomegalovirus-associated TCR beta chains recognize cytomegalovirus antigens. A later analysis found that TCRs clustered in the first cohort also tended to co-occur in the 120 validation repertoires, with approximately 95% of cluster scores above 0. Most TCR sequences were seen in very few donors, while some public TCRs were found in many individuals. The validation cohort had no HLA typing available for a later analysis, so co-occurrence within that cohort was assessed over all 120 or so repertoires.

Preparation of the library involved the immunoSEQ multiplex PCR assay. From the authors' description of their analysis: A statistical classification framework was developed to diagnose cytomegalovirus status using the catalog of TCR beta chain sequences. TCRdb took over this immuneACCESS table, retaining in-frame rearrangements with V and J assigned. Such tables are incomplete; in checked studies, under half of the missing clones stem from an unresolved V gene, and the remainder is unexplained. For V, J and clone size, that table is used; D and trimming come from the DNA. The table for this sample lists tens of thousands of clones; about 94% of them were counted only once. The ten most abundant clones make up about 1.1% of the sample. Separate from the approximately 670-subject first cohort, the validation cohort of some 130 subjects was the group to which the donors belonged. From the cysteine through the phenylalanine, the CDR3 covers 12 amino acids. Only the CDR3 part of the read is kept: 36 bases, read in frame from the first base. Sequences SGHNT (CDR1) and YENEEA (CDR2) are obtained from the germline V gene. Trimming costs V 2 bases and J 9 bases, and their ends lie 11 bases apart.

Sequenced material: PBMCs. The V and J genes are TRBV11-3 and TRBJ2-7; no D segment can be confidently identified. The source of this sequence is a woman in her 30s in good health and CMV-seropositive. The CDR3 is CASSLRARRQYF. The sequenced DNA is TGTGCCAGCAGCTTAAGAGCGAGAAGGCAGTACTTC.